A selection of T cell receptor beta chains follows, all from one sample in a study of Ad26.COV2.S vaccination and SARS-CoV-2 variants. Data came from immunoSEQ multiplex PCR; TCRdb stores just in-frame clones and leaves some out. The repertoire holds approximately 500,000 clones, about 83% seen once, with roughly 13% in the top ten. Material: peripheral blood, obtained in a trial of Ad26.COV2.S vaccine versus placebo. These receptors came from a person between 18 and 59 years old who received the Ad26.COV2.S COVID-19 vaccine or a placebo. CDR3s leave out the opening cysteine and the closing phenylalanine or tryptophan.

CDR3 protein,V gene
ASSQPGTSLVQF,TRBV19
ASSRDNSGNTIY,TRBV6-2/TRBV6-3
ASSSPARTGFNEQF,TRBV7-9
ASSLPPPGPYEQY,TRBV28
ASSVRANTGELF,TRBV9
SARDDTEAF,TRBV20-1
ASSRWTMDTQY,TRBV5-4
ASSLSPLAGGPYGGELF,TRBV27
ASSLGSSYEQY,TRBV28
AISERVNYGYT,TRBV10-3
AWSVSSGGQETQY,TRBV30
AWSETGVSPLH,TRBV30
ASSLTPGQGAGNTEAF,TRBV28
ASSLFGGKAF,TRBV12-3/TRBV12-4
ASSVGLGTYEQY,TRBV9